This T cell receptor (beta chain) was captured by sequencing in a study of siplizumab effects on memory and regulatory T cells (dated 2019 in TCRdb). Regarding the complete study: The study examined how the anti-CD2 antibody siplizumab affects alloreactive T-cell subsets in allogeneic mixed lymphocyte reactions built from human PBMCs. The paper as a whole reports these results and caveats: Because sequences below about 10^-5 frequency were poorly captured, only a minor fraction of alloreactive clones could be mapped to unstimulated subsets. In reactions with siplizumab, an average of roughly 70% of mappable alloreactive CD4+ clones were Treg-derived, compared with roughly 30% in control reactions. Compared with memory T cells, unstimulated naive T cells appeared more diverse, and naive cells seemed to make a substantial contribution to the alloresponse. No functional confirmation was obtained for the suppressive function of proliferating Tregs from siplizumab cultures. About 75-97% of proliferating CD4+ or CD8+ clones could not be given a naive or memory phenotype. Siplizumab significantly reduced the cumulative frequency of alloreactive sequences traceable to unstimulated CD4+ memory T cells.

Sorted unstimulated T cells and proliferating T cells recovered from mixed lymphocyte reactions underwent TCRbeta CDR3 sequencing. Fresh whole blood from ten HLA-typed healthy donors served as the source for isolating PBMCs. V is pruned by 3 bases and J by 4 bases, leaving 9 bases of the junction without a gene match. The CDR3 holds 15 amino acids from the cysteine to the phenylalanine. The entry retains the CDR3 DNA only, 45 bases that are in frame from base 1. CDR1 and CDR2 are read off the germline V gene as WSHSY and SAAADI. Concerning this clone: This receptor's antigen is unknown. Base qualities are missing; no much larger clone stands one base away.

The library was produced with the immunoSEQ multiplex PCR assay. About 9.9 x 10^4 TCR templates per sample were assayed by the deep sequencing platform. Genomic DNA extracted from sorted T cells was the material used for TCRbeta CDR3 sequencing. In the paper's pipeline: The R programming language was used for the clonal analysis of the TCRbeta CDR3 data. Comparing unstimulated samples against CFSE-low samples taken after the reaction was how alloreactive CD4+ and CD8+ clones were defined. By matching sequences to the repertoires of sorted unstimulated Treg and non-Treg cells, each alloreactive CD4+ clone was assigned a regulatory or non-regulatory origin. TCRdb carries this immuneACCESS record with in-frame sequences only. Its versions omit some clonotypes, under half of them owing to an unresolved V gene in the studies checked, with the rest unexplained. V and J calls and clone size are given by that table; D and trimming were obtained from the DNA. This sample holds over 85,000 clones; roughly 92% were observed only once. The ten largest clones represent 0.9% to 1.4% of the sample.

The rearranged segments are TRBV10-2 and TRBJ2-7, and TRBD2 aligns with 7 junction nucleotides. The sequenced material came from CD4+ T cells sorted from blood. The clonotype comes from a human donor in good health. The CDR3 corresponds to CASSDGGGRPYEQYF. The DNA sequence is given as TGCGCCAGCAGTGATGGGGGGGGGAGGCCATACGAGCAGTACTTC.